This T cell receptor beta chain is from a study of blood T cell repertoires in COVID-19. Study at large: The origin of the acute and convalescent COVID-19 samples was the United States, Italy and Spain. The analysed material was cDNA or gDNA that came from T cells, B-cell-depleted T cells, or PBMCs.

Under the authors' procedure: By means of reference gene primer amplification, nucleated cell counts were estimated. This table comes from immunoSEQ multiplex PCR, and its TCRdb copy is limited to in-frame clones, with some not included. That table is the source of V, J and clone size, and D and trimming were worked out from the DNA. The sample lists 200,000 or so clones; roughly 80% were seen once. CDR3 size: 16 residues. Germline V gene lookup returns CDR1 SGHVS and CDR2 FNYEAQ. The V segment lost 1 base and the J segment 7 bases; nucleotides outside the gene matches: 8. The receptor was derived from a woman in her 30s with acute or convalescent COVID-19. The material sequenced was peripheral blood. The chain couples TRBV7-6 to TRBJ2-1, with 9 bases identical to TRBD1. The CDR3 region is CASSLVSGTGWNEQFF. The CDR3 bases are TGTGCCAGCAGCTTAGTATCCGGGACAGGGTGGAATGAGCAGTTCTTC.